This passage covers 15 T cell receptor beta chains from one sample sequenced in a study of T cells in tuberculosis. The protocol was immunoSEQ multiplex PCR, while the TCRdb copy is restricted to in-frame clones and leaves out a portion. The table includes tens of thousands of clones, just over 90% detected once. Sequenced sample: PBMCs. These TCRs come from a donor aged 5-35 years with latent tuberculosis or without tuberculosis infection.

This clone occurred once. The genes are TRBV28 and TRBJ2-5, with a tentative D call TRBD1 (6 bases). Germline CDR1 is MDHEN and CDR2 is SYDVKM. Trimming took off 3 bases at V and 4 bases at J, with 15 bases between the two ends. The CDR3 runs to 15 residues. In DNA, the CDR3 is TGTGCCAGCAGTTTTAACAGGGTATTGGGAGAGACCCAGTACTTC. This sequence encodes CASSFNRVLGETQYF.

The chain combines TRBV28 with TRBJ2-1, with 8 bases matching TRBD2. Trimming took 4 bases from V and 10 from J; bases not matched to a gene: 15. Per the germline V gene, CDR1 is MDHEN and CDR2 is SYDVKM. This CDR3 region has 16 residues. The CDR3 sequence: CASSSPSGGGRGEQFF. The CDR3, as DNA: TGTGCCAGCAGTTCTCCCTCGGGGGGGGGCCGAGGCGAGCAGTTCTTC.

The CDR3 DNA reads as TGTGCCAGCAGCTTGACCACCGGGACAGGGGAGTTGCGCTATGGCTACACCTTC. Translation: CASSLTTGTGELRYGYTF. The rearrangement joins TRBV11-2 to TRBJ1-2, with 10 bases identical to TRBD1. The CDR3 covers 18 residues. Trimming removed 3 bases from V and 4 bases from J; junction bases left unmatched: 14. The germline gives CDR1 SGHAT, CDR2 FQNNGV.

The genes are TRBV10-3 and TRBJ1-3; no clear D. Germline V gene data show CDR1 as ENHRY and CDR2 as SYGVKD. CDR3 size: 14 residues. Trimming took 2 bases from V and 0 from J, leaving 5 bases between them. The CDR3 reads CAISEKSSGNTIYF. CDR3 sequence (DNA): TGTGCCATCAGTGAGAAGAGCTCTGGAAACACCATATATTTT.

This clone was counted once. The CDR3 nucleotides read TGCGCCAGCAGCTTGGATATACCCTCGAGGGCCCAGAACACTGAAGCTTTCTTT. This translates into CASSLDIPSRAQNTEAFF. This sequence joins TRBV5-1 and TRBJ1-1; no definite D call. The CDR3 length is 18 residues. Germline values: CDR1 SGHRS, CDR2 YFSETQ. V gave up 0 bases and J gave up 1 base, with 19 bases separating them.

The chain recombines TRBV27 with TRBJ1-3, with unresolved D. V lost 4 bases and J 4 bases, leaving 8 bases between the germline ends. CDR3 length: 13 amino acids. Germline V gives CDR1 MNHEY, CDR2 SMNVEV (reference sequence). Written as DNA, the CDR3 is TGTGCCAGCAGTTGGAGGTCCGGAAACACCATATATTTT. It is translated as CASSWRSGNTIYF.

This chain links TRBV25-1 with TRBJ2-1; D remains unclear. The CDR3 loop spans 14 amino acids. Per the germline V gene, CDR1 is MGHDK and CDR2 is SYGVNS. V was shortened by 0 bases and J by 10 bases, with 13 bases between the two germline ends. The CDR3 protein is CASSEYPLTPEQFF. The CDR3, as DNA: TGTGCCAGCAGTGAATACCCCCTTACACCCGAGCAGTTCTTC.

The V call is TRBV19, the J call TRBJ1-5, with a tentative D call TRBD1 (6 bases). Trimming took off 7 bases at V and 3 bases at J, with 10 bases between the two ends. Germline CDR1 and CDR2: LNHDA and SQIVND (reference sequence). The CDR3 runs to 13 residues. The CDR3 reads CASTGQLNQPQHF. CDR3 DNA: TGTGCCAGTACGGGACAACTCAATCAGCCCCAGCATTTT.

This clone was counted between two and nine times. The chain joins TRBV4-3 to TRBJ1-6, with a possible D match to TRBD1 (6 bases). The length of the CDR3 is 15 residues. V was clipped by 3 bases and J by 13 bases, with 19 bases between them. Germline CDR1 is LGHNA and CDR2 is YSLEER. The CDR3 is CASSQNLRGMSPLHF. The CDR3, as DNA: TGCGCCAGCAGCCAGAACCTCAGGGGCATGTCTCCCCTCCACTTT.

The chain recombines TRBV28 with TRBJ2-1; 7 positions agree with TRBD1. V lost 4 bases and J lost 8; bases outside the gene matches: 8. The CDR3 runs to 14 residues. The V gene's germline CDR1 is MDHEN and CDR2 SYDVKM. CDR3: CASSSPSTGHEQFF. CDR3 in DNA: TGTGCCAGCAGTTCCCCGTCGACAGGGCATGAGCAGTTCTTC.

This sequence joins TRBV7-2 and TRBJ1-4, with 10 nucleotides matching TRBD1. The CDR3 runs 16 residues. The J segment lost 7 bases and the V segment lost 5 bases, leaving 10 bases of the junction unmatched. Germline V gene lookup returns CDR1 SGHTA and CDR2 FQGNSA. The CDR3 protein is CASSTSTGGAVEKLFF. Written as DNA, the CDR3 is TGTGCCAGCAGCACATCGACAGGGGGCGCGGTTGAAAAACTGTTTTTT.

The chain couples TRBV29-1 to TRBJ2-1, with D uncertain. Between the trimmed V and J ends, which lost 4 bases and 6 bases, there was a span of 13 bases. The CDR3 sequence is 13 residues long. Germline V gives CDR1 SQVTM, CDR2 ANQGSEA. CDR3 protein: CSVGPEPSNEQFF. For the CDR3, the DNA is TGCAGCGTTGGGCCGGAGCCGTCCAATGAGCAGTTCTTC.

The rearrangement joins TRBV7-9 to TRBJ1-4; TRBD1 is a possible D gene (5 bases). The V end was cut by 6 bases, the J end by 8 bases, with 13 bases between. The V gene's germline CDR1 is SEHNR and CDR2 FQNEAQ (reference sequence). The CDR3 extends over 13 amino acids. The CDR3 bases are TGTGCCAGCAGAAACCGGGGGGAGGAAAAACTGTTTTTT. Its translation: CASRNRGEEKLFF.

This rearrangement joins TRBV18 to TRBJ1-5; a weak D match, TRBD1 (6 bases). Between the trimmed V and J ends, which lost 3 bases and 7 bases, there was a span of 19 bases. In germline, CDR1 is KGHSH, CDR2 LQKENI. This CDR3 is 16 amino acids long. For the CDR3, the DNA is TGTGCCAGCTCACCCGTATCGGGGGGCTCGGGACAGCCCCAGCATTTT. Its translation is CASSPVSGGSGQPQHF.

The CDR3 nucleotides are TGTGCCAGCAGCTTAGAGGGACAGGGAGGGACTAATGAAAAACTGTTTTTT. This encodes CASSLEGQGGTNEKLFF. V is TRBV7-9 and J is TRBJ1-4; 9 bases map to TRBD1. The CDR3 spans 17 residues. V lost 1 base, J lost 2 bases, and 5 bases stayed unmatched. Germline V gives CDR1 SEHNR, CDR2 FQNEAQ (reference sequence).